This record concerns one T cell receptor (beta chain) sequence. The germline CDR1 and CDR2 sequences are LNHDA and SQIVND (reference sequence). Losses at the gene ends were 2 bases for V and 2 bases for J; bases not matched to a gene: 11. This CDR3 has 17 residues. This entry comes from a study of blood T cell repertoires in COVID-19. Study in general: Sample material is recorded as cDNA or gDNA derived from T cells, B-cell-depleted T cells, or PBMCs.

The method was immunoSEQ multiplex PCR; TCRdb's version includes in-frame clones alone and lacks a portion of them. Found here are 650,000 to 800,000 clones, about 87% of them singletons; the top ten hold 0.2% to 0.3%. The sequence derives from a woman aged 18-29 years with acute or convalescent COVID-19. This chain uses TRBV19 with TRBJ2-7; 8 nucleotides line up with TRBD2. The sequenced material came from peripheral blood. The CDR3 here is CASSIRSGGSFTYEQYF. The CDR3 nucleotides are TGTGCCAGTAGTATAAGAAGCGGGGGAAGCTTTACCTACGAGCAGTACTTC.